The rows below give T cell receptor beta chains drawn from one sample of a study of T cell changes during pregnancy in multiple sclerosis. The protocol was immunoSEQ multiplex PCR, while the TCRdb copy is restricted to in-frame clones and leaves out a portion. Counted here are fewer than 95,000 clones, roughly 93% occurring once; the ten biggest clones make up around 2.2%. Sequenced here: peripheral blood, sampled in the third trimester of pregnancy. The receptor set was obtained from a female donor with multiple sclerosis, enrolled in a pregnancy study. Each CDR3 is given with its conserved first and last residue. The order of the fields is J gene, V gene, CDR3 protein.

>TRBJ1-1|TRBV30
CAWSVLRGVEDTEAFF
>TRBJ2-7|TRBV21-1
CASSKEDRGNEQYF
>TRBJ1-5|TRBV27
CASSHAGAGQPQHF
>TRBJ1-2|TRBV27
CASSRDRDYGYTF
>TRBJ2-3|TRBV13
CASSLVGGSSTDTQYF
>TRBJ2-1|TRBV5-1
CASSFLAGSYNEQFF
>TRBJ2-2|TRBV5-1
CASSFTGFANTGELFF
>TRBJ2-7|TRBV4-3
CASSPWTSGSPYEQYF
>TRBJ2-7|TRBV7-2
CASSLGWGTPSYEQYF
>TRBJ2-3|TRBV9
CASSVGSLSGQGANRGTDTQYF
>TRBJ2-2|TRBV11-3
CASSLEAGNTGELFF
>TRBJ1-2|TRBV6-4
CASSDSSYERQPTNRGRPGGYTF
>TRBJ2-7|TRBV7-7
CASSLAPDRGYEQYF
>TRBJ1-1|TRBV30
CAWLKQGLGRNTEAFF
>TRBJ2-7|TRBV10-2
CASTGGRISYEQYF
>TRBJ1-2|TRBV7-9
CASSAPVGRKPVYGYTF
>TRBJ2-7|TRBV4-3
CASSQGRVYEQYF
>TRBJ2-7|TRBV9
CASSVGAGGSYEQYF
>TRBJ2-3|TRBV11-3
CASSSSAYTDTQYF
>TRBJ2-5|TRBV6-1
CASSRDRGDSETQYF
>TRBJ2-7|TRBV27
CASSLGGSYEQYF
>TRBJ2-1|TRBV27
CASSSRGYRNEQFF
>TRBJ2-2|TRBV9
CASNPGLAGVRNTGELFF
>TRBJ2-1|TRBV29-1
CSVVAGGNNEQFF
>TRBJ2-7|TRBV7-9
CASSAGAGGPRSYEQYF
>TRBJ2-1|TRBV5-1
CASSLVALADEQFF
>TRBJ1-1|TRBV21-1
CASSKAQRHVNTEAFF
>TRBJ1-1|TRBV18
CASSPRTQEGRDTEAFF
>TRBJ2-3|TRBV6-1
CASSSGRATDTQYF
>TRBJ1-1|TRBV29-1
CSGTGQIRNTEAFF
>TRBJ2-7|TRBV27
CASSWDRGSEQYF
>TRBJ2-1|TRBV7-9
CASSPGQGLSNEQFF
>TRBJ2-2|TRBV28
CASSLTGQGLALHTGELFF
>TRBJ1-2|TRBV29-1
CSVDSDGYTF
>TRBJ1-1|TRBV27
CASSWDRGTEAFF
>TRBJ1-6|TRBV6-1
CASRETGRHSPLHF
>TRBJ2-3|TRBV7-9
CASSPGGPVHTQYF
>TRBJ2-7|TRBV11-2
CASSSTSGRAGQYF
>TRBJ2-3|TRBV7-9
CASSRDSNTDTQYF
>TRBJ2-1|TRBV20-1
CSASNNEQFF
>TRBJ2-7|TRBV6-1
CASSVYRGGISSYEQYF
>TRBJ2-7|TRBV9
CASSPRAGAPYEQYF